This record concerns one T cell receptor beta chain sequence. The antigen is unknown. Sequencing was performed with immunoSEQ multiplex PCR; in TCRdb, only in-frame clones are kept and a portion is missing. The sample shows roughly 380,000 clones, around 96% of them seen only once. The record originates from a study of shared clonotypes between healthy human individuals. Regarding the study as a whole: Although depth was large, rarefaction showed that sequencing of the sorted subsets was incomplete.

Germline CDR1 reads KGHSH; CDR2 reads LQKENI. This CDR3 region has 17 residues. Trimming took 6 bases from V and 6 from J; bases not matched to a gene: 16. Sample: memory CD8+ T cells sorted from blood. Sample subset: CD45RO+ cells pooled with CCR7-negative TemRA cells. The clonotype was recovered from a man aged 25 to 40 in good health. This rearrangement joins TRBV18 to TRBJ2-3, with 9 bases lining up with TRBD2. CDR3 sequence: CASSPAQWLAGTDTQYF. For the CDR3, the DNA is TGTGCCAGCTCGCCGGCCCAGTGGCTAGCGGGAACCGATACGCAGTATTTT. The full variable domain, rest sourced from reference TRBV18 and TRBJ2-3, is NAGVMQNPRHLVRRRGQEARLRCSPMKGHSHVYWYRQLPEEGLKFMVYLQKENIIDESGMPKERFSAEFPKEGPSILRIQQVVRGDSAAYFCASSPAQWLAGTDTQYFGPGTRLTVL.